The subject of this entry is one T cell receptor beta chain. The antigen is undetermined. This entry comes from a study of T cell responses to AZD1222 COVID-19 vaccine. Repertoires were generated with immunoSEQ multiplex PCR, while TCRdb's copy carries only in-frame clones and drops some. The sample shows around 120,000 clones, approximately 85% of them seen only once. V shed 0 bases, J shed 3 bases, and the junction held 6 bases outside the gene matches. This CDR3 has 16 residues. The germline gives CDR1 SGHRS, CDR2 YFSETQ. Findings and limits, study-wide: Spike-spanning, vaccine-associated CD4 TCRs were dominant at 160-218 and 743-854.

The chain recombines TRBV5-1 with TRBJ1-5, with 7 nucleotides matching TRBD1. This specimen consisted of peripheral blood, obtained on day 0 of MenACWY control vaccination. The TCR originated in an adult in good health. DNA for the CDR3: TGCGCCAGCAGCTTGGGGCAGGGGGGGCCCAATCAGCCCCAGCATTTT. This sequence encodes CASSLGQGGPNQPQHF.